This T cell receptor (beta chain) was sequenced during a study of CD8 T cells in ankylosing spondylitis. TCRdb passed the 5' RACE reads through MiXCR, listing each CDR3 protein once. The sample lists approximately 260,000 distinct CDR3 sequences, approximately 20% occurring once. Germline CDR1 SGHDN, CDR2 FVKESK. The CDR3 is 13 amino acids. J gave up 10 bases and V 3 bases, and 6 bases lay outside the gene matches. Study-wide findings and caveats: The disease-linked clones had a CD8+ phenotype and low blood frequencies. Matched ankylosing spondylitis synovial fluid reportedly showed significant enrichment of disease-linked clones.

Concerning this clonotype itself: The antigen remains unidentified.

The sequencing sample was made of blood, either unsorted or a sorted T cell fraction (not recorded which). This sequence was found in a male donor with ankylosing spondylitis or in good health (not recorded which). This rearrangement joins TRBV14 to TRBJ2-1; 7 bases line up with TRBD2. CDR3 sequence (DNA): TGTGCCAGCAGCCATGCGGGAGCCTCGGAGCAGTTCTTC. Protein sequence: CASSHAGASEQFF.